This T cell receptor beta chain was sequenced in a study of T cell changes during pregnancy in multiple sclerosis. Produced via immunoSEQ multiplex PCR; TCRdb's table is partial and in-frame only. The sample lists 65,000 to 85,000 clones, roughly 92% seen once, with approximately 1.4% in the top ten. This clone was found a few times. The CDR3 is 15 amino acids. Trimming shortened V by 2 bases and J by 0 bases, and 12 bases separated the two germline ends. Germline V lookup: CDR1 SGHRS, CDR2 YFSETQ. The chain couples TRBV5-1 to TRBJ2-7; D perhaps matches TRBD1 (5 bases). This TCR came from a female donor with multiple sclerosis, enrolled in a pregnancy study. Material: peripheral blood, obtained in the second trimester of pregnancy. The CDR3 sequence: CASSLSSQASYEQYF. CDR3 DNA sequence: TGCGCCAGCAGCTTATCGTCACAGGCCTCCTACGAGCAGTACTTC.